This T cell receptor beta chain was captured in a study of T cell responses to AZD1222 COVID-19 vaccine. Whole-study findings and limits: The CD4 TCRs associated with vaccination extended across spike and predominated at 160-218 and 743-854. Reportedly, nearly half the spike-specific TCRs target unmutated variant regions. Clonal diversity was possibly underestimated, and white British individuals and females predominated among donors.

Germline V gene lookup returns CDR1 LGHNA and CDR2 YNFKEQ. The CDR3 is 17 residues long. After removal of 1 base from V and 1 base from J, the junction contained 7 bases not matched to a gene. To note about this clone: Its antigen is undetermined.

Only in-frame clones appear in the TCRdb table, and some are missing; sequencing was by immunoSEQ multiplex PCR. Of more than 150,000 clones in the sample, about 92% are singletons; the top ten hold more than 9%. This material consisted of peripheral blood, taken on day 0 of AZD1222 vaccination. This receptor was obtained from an adult in good health. The rearrangement joins TRBV4-2 to TRBJ2-1, with 7 bases fitting TRBD1. This chain's CDR3 is CASSQASSGQSYNEQFF. The CDR3 nucleotides read TGTGCCAGCAGCCAAGCGTCCTCGGGACAGTCCTACAATGAGCAGTTCTTC.